This T cell receptor (beta chain) was retrieved from a study of regulatory T cells in long-lasting Graves disease. CDR1 and CDR2 (germline): SGHAT, FQNNGV. CDR3 length: 13 residues. V was pared by 2 bases and J by 8 bases, with 12 bases between. This clonotype was seen only a few times. Time point meaning: persistent/refractory GD, antithyroid drugs over 5 years with positive TRAb. The authors made the TCR library using RNA they extracted from PBMCs. Libraries of TCR beta came from iRepertoire HTBI primers plus Arm-PCR of CDR3 regions. A single record per CDR3 protein comes from TCRdb applying MiXCR to the multiplex PCR reads. The profile shows about 660,000 distinct CDR3 sequences, about 32% of them singletons.

The chain combines TRBV11-2 with TRBJ1-2; no reliable D call. This receptor was obtained from a female donor with Graves disease. The sequencing used peripheral blood mononuclear cells (PBMCs), collected when the disease was refractory, from a patient treated with antithyroid drugs. CDR3 sequence (DNA): TGTGCCAGCAGCTTACTGGGCTGGGTCGGCTACACCTTC. Protein sequence: CASSLLGWVGYTF.